A selection of T cell receptor beta chains follows, all from one sample in a study of control samples from healthy donors and cancer patients. The protocol was immunoSEQ multiplex PCR, while the TCRdb copy is restricted to in-frame clones and leaves out a portion. This sample carries 200,000 or so clones, about 89% of them seen once, and the ten largest clones take around 1.9%. Sequenced material: blood. These receptors were taken from a man aged 30-40 years in good health. CDR3s include the opening cysteine and the closing phenylalanine or tryptophan. The D gene is left open where the match is weak. Some rows mark clone size as missing; the rest say once, few, many or name a class of expanded clone.

V	D	J	size	CDR3	DNA
TRBV9	NA	TRBJ2-1	NA	CASSSRYGDLRGSNEQFF	TGTGCCAGCAGCTCACGCTACGGGGACCTCAGGGGATCCAATGAGCAGTTCTTC
TRBV5-1	TRBD1	TRBJ1-6	NA	CASSSPRDRGNSPLHF	TGCGCCAGCAGCTCGCCTCGGGACAGGGGGAATTCACCCCTCCACTTT
TRBV19	NA	TRBJ2-7	NA	CASIGPLSYEQYF	TGTGCCAGTATCGGTCCTTTATCCTACGAGCAGTACTTC
TRBV11-2	TRBD2	TRBJ2-1	NA	CASSESGGFYNEQFF	TGTGCCAGCAGCGAGAGCGGGGGGTTTTACAATGAGCAGTTCTTC
TRBV10-3	NA	TRBJ2-7	NA	CATYQESTIEQYF	TGTGCCACTTACCAGGAAAGTACCATCGAGCAGTACTTC
TRBV7-3	TRBD2	TRBJ2-1	NA	CASSPTGTSLSNEQFF	TGTGCCAGCAGCCCCACCGGGACTAGCTTAAGCAATGAGCAGTTCTTC
TRBV2	NA	TRBJ1-6	few	CASSKWAESSYNSPLHF	TGTGCCAGCAGCAAATGGGCGGAGAGCTCCTATAATTCACCCCTCCACTTT
TRBV14	NA	TRBJ1-3	NA	CASSHYGGTGNTIYF	TGTGCCAGCAGCCATTACGGAGGGACTGGAAACACCATATATTTT
TRBV5-6	NA	TRBJ1-3	NA	CASSLARGVENTIYF	TGTGCCAGCAGCTTGGCCAGAGGGGTCGAAAACACCATATATTTT
TRBV20-1	TRBD1	TRBJ1-4	NA	CSAKQGVKLFF	TGCAGTGCCAAACAGGGGGTAAAACTGTTTTTT
TRBV6-5	NA	TRBJ1-4	NA	CASGSLNEKLFF	TGTGCCAGCGGCAGCCTTAATGAAAAACTGTTTTTT
TRBV24-1	NA	TRBJ2-3	NA	CATSDSRSWAQYF	TGTGCCACCAGTGATTCTAGGTCTTGGGCGCAGTATTTT
TRBV29-1	NA	TRBJ2-1	NA	CSVAGGKTPYNEQFF	TGCAGCGTTGCGGGGGGCAAAACCCCCTACAATGAGCAGTTCTTC
TRBV19	TRBD1	TRBJ1-2	NA	CASSIAGDRLAYGYTF	TGTGCCAGTAGTATAGCCGGGGACAGGCTAGCCTATGGCTACACCTTC
TRBV6-5	TRBD1	TRBJ1-4	NA	CASSYGGTGDEKLFF	TGTGCCAGCAGTTACGGCGGGACAGGGGATGAAAAACTGTTTTTT
TRBV18	NA	TRBJ2-4	few	CASSPQRGKNIQYF	TGTGCCAGCTCACCACAAAGGGGGAAAAACATTCAGTACTTC
TRBV2	TRBD1	TRBJ2-2	once	CASSEQGATNTGELFF	TGTGCCAGCAGCGAACAGGGGGCGACGAACACCGGGGAGCTGTTTTTT
TRBV7-3	TRBD1	TRBJ1-2	NA	CASSRGQEDGYTF	TGTGCCAGCAGCCGAGGACAGGAGGATGGCTACACCTTC
TRBV6-6	NA	TRBJ2-1	NA	CASRGAVEQFF	TGTGCCAGCAGGGGCGCGGTTGAGCAGTTCTTC
TRBV12-3/TRBV12-4	TRBD2	TRBJ2-2	NA	CALSGGSTGELFF	TGTGCTTTGAGCGGGGGGTCAACCGGGGAGCTGTTTTTT
TRBV12-2	NA	TRBJ2-1	NA	CASLDRGYNEQFF	TGTGCAAGTCTAGACAGGGGTTACAATGAGCAGTTCTTC
TRBV13	TRBD1	TRBJ2-7	NA	CASSPGTGAGLSSYEQYF	TGTGCCAGCAGCCCCGGGACAGGGGCTGGCCTTAGCTCCTACGAGCAGTACTTC
TRBV6-6	NA	TRBJ1-4	NA	CASSPQGREKLFF	TGTGCCAGCAGTCCACAGGGTCGCGAAAAACTGTTTTTT
TRBV6-5	NA	TRBJ2-1	NA	CASKGGYSGSEQFF	TGTGCCAGCAAAGGGGGGTATAGTGGGAGTGAGCAGTTCTTC
TRBV29-1	NA	TRBJ1-5	NA	CSVSVGLSQPQHF	TGCAGCGTTTCCGTCGGTCTTAGTCAGCCCCAGCATTTT
TRBV24-1	NA	TRBJ2-3	NA	CATSDPGLSTDTQYF	TGTGCCACGAGTGATCCGGGGCTTAGCACAGATACGCAGTATTTT
TRBV6-5	NA	TRBJ2-7	NA	CASSYSRRSSYEQYF	TGTGCCAGCAGTTACTCGCGACGGAGCTCCTACGAGCAGTACTTC
TRBV10-1	TRBD1	TRBJ2-2	NA	CASRTGEVGELFF	TGCGCCAGCAGGACAGGGGAGGTCGGGGAGCTGTTTTTT
TRBV5-1	NA	TRBJ2-2	NA	CASSLEGFRSGELFF	TGCGCCAGCAGCTTGGAAGGGTTTAGATCCGGGGAGCTGTTTTTT
TRBV7-6	NA	TRBJ2-1	NA	CASSLDGNRQGIYNEQFF	TGTGCCAGCAGCTTAGACGGGAACCGGCAGGGGATCTACAATGAGCAGTTCTTC
TRBV2	NA	TRBJ1-2	NA	CASTRGQGIGYTF	TGTGCCAGCACACGAGGCCAGGGGATTGGCTACACCTTC
TRBV11-3	TRBD2	TRBJ2-7	NA	CASSLDGSGTSGGVLRYEQYF	TGTGCCAGCAGCTTAGACGGGTCCGGGACTAGCGGGGGGGTATTACGATACGAGCAGTACTTC
TRBV10-3	NA	TRBJ1-6	once	CAIRNPTLGTVYNSPLHF	TGTGCCATCAGGAACCCCACCTTAGGGACGGTATATAATTCACCCCTCCACTTT
TRBV2	NA	TRBJ2-3	NA	CASSVSTEGTQYF	TGTGCCAGCAGTGTCTCTACCGAGGGTACGCAGTATTTT
TRBV5-1	NA	TRBJ1-1	NA	CASSLPDTVREAFF	TGCGCCAGCAGCTTGCCAGACACCGTGAGGGAAGCTTTCTTT